This TCR beta chain was documented in a study of T cell responses to AZD1222 COVID-19 vaccine. From germline, CDR1 is WNHNN and CDR2 SYGVQD (reference sequence). The junction had 13 bases not matched to a gene; V was cut back by 6 bases and J by 3 bases. The CDR3 contains 16 residues. TCRdb keeps only in-frame clones here, not all; method: immunoSEQ multiplex PCR. The table records approximately 160,000 clones, 75% to 90% of them present only once. The sample holds one count of this clone. The material sequenced was peripheral blood, taken on day 0 of AZD1222 vaccination. This chain joins TRBV10-1 and TRBJ2-7; 8 nucleotides align to TRBD2. The sequence was obtained from an adult in good health. The CDR3 here is CASRPLAGGLNYEQYF. The CDR3 nucleotides read TGCGCCAGCAGACCCTTGGCGGGAGGATTAAACTACGAGCAGTACTTC.